This T cell receptor beta chain was sequenced for a study of cytomegalovirus exposure and HLA in healthy donors. A multiplex PCR was run with 60 Vbeta primers and 13 Jbeta primers. Profiled with immunoSEQ multiplex PCR; TCRdb holds only in-frame clones, not every one. This table has 150,000 or so clones, 81% appearing once. Germline V gives CDR1 SGDLS, CDR2 YYNGEE. The length of the CDR3 is 14 residues. Trimming removed 0 bases from V and 1 base from J, with 5 bases in between. Study-wide results and caveats: A later analysis found common viral pathogens apparently linked to several of the most significant clusters.

This clone was counted once. Antigen: not known. This clonotype was obtained from a woman in her late teens or twenties in good health and CMV-seropositive. The V call is TRBV9, the J call TRBJ1-5, with D unclear. The specimen was PBMCs. CDR3 bases: TGTGCCAGCAGCGTAGGTAGAAGCAATCAGCCCCAGCATTTT. Its protein is CASSVGRSNQPQHF.